A selection of T cell receptor beta chains follows, all from one sample in a study of response to subunit inactivated influenza vaccine. TCRdb analysed the RT-PCR reads with MiXCR anew, one entry per CDR3 protein. The sample comprises 300,000 to 350,000 distinct CDR3 sequences, around 22% of which are singletons, and around 10% rests with the top ten. The sample here was PBMCs from blood, taken 21 months after vaccination. The receptor source for this set is a man aged 50 to 69 who received an inactivated influenza vaccine. CDR3s include the opening cysteine and the closing phenylalanine or tryptophan. Fields, in order: clone size, V gene, D gene, J gene, CDR3 DNA, CDR3 protein. A D gene is named only where the DNA matches it firmly. Clone size is given for some rows only: seen once, a few or many times, or a class if the clone is expanded.

>few|TRBV15|.|TRBJ2-1
TGTGCCACCAGCAGAGACGGGAGTCCCTACAATGAGCAGTTCTTC
CATSRDGSPYNEQFF
>.|TRBV2|TRBD2|TRBJ2-4
TGTGCCAGCAGCGCGACTAGCGGGAGAAACATTCAGTACTTC
CASSATSGRNIQYF
>few|TRBV9|.|TRBJ2-1
TGTGCCAGCAGCGCGACTAGTAAGCAGTTCTTC
CASSATSKQFF
>many|TRBV12-3/TRBV12-4|.|TRBJ2-7
TGTGCCAGCAGCCTCAGGGGCTACGAGCAGTACTTC
CASSLRGYEQYF
>.|TRBV30|.|TRBJ1-1
TGTGCCTGGAGTATCCGGGGAAATCTGAACACTGAAGCTTTCTTT
CAWSIRGNLNTEAFF
>many|TRBV12-3/TRBV12-4|TRBD1|TRBJ2-3
TGTGCCAGCAGTGGGACAGGGGAAGGCTCTACAGATACGCAGTATTTT
CASSGTGEGSTDTQYF
>.|TRBV24-1|TRBD1|TRBJ2-1
TGTGCCACCAGTGATTTTGGGACAGGGCCCAGAGATGAGCAGTTCTTC
CATSDFGTGPRDEQFF
>.|TRBV10-3|.|TRBJ2-7
TGTGCCACAAAGGAACTGATAAGCTCCTACGAGCAGTACTTC
CATKELISSYEQYF
>many|TRBV7-2|.|TRBJ2-6
TGTGCCAGCAGCTTAGCGCGAAGTACAGGGTCCTCTGGGGCCAACGTCCTGACTTTC
CASSLARSTGSSGANVLTF
>.|TRBV9|TRBD2|TRBJ2-1
TGTGCCAGCAGCAAGACTAGCCCGCTTGGTGAGCAGTTCTTC
CASSKTSPLGEQFF
>.|TRBV29-1|.|TRBJ2-1
TGCAGCGTTCCTCCTCCCGGGACCCCATCTGAGCAGTTCTTC
CSVPPPGTPSEQFF
>few|TRBV4-3|.|TRBJ1-2
TGCGCCAGCAGCCAAGGTCAACGCTATGGCTGCACCTTC
CASSQGQRYGCTF
>few|TRBV15|.|TRBJ1-5
TGTGCCACCAGCAGAGATGCGGGGTATGGTAGCAATCAGCCCCAGCATTTT
CATSRDAGYGSNQPQHF
>.|TRBV12-3/TRBV12-4|TRBD2|TRBJ2-7
TGTGCCAGCAGTTTAGCTAGCGGGAGAAACGACGAGCAGTACTTC
CASSLASGRNDEQYF
>.|TRBV7-2|TRBD1|TRBJ1-3
TGTGCCAGCAGCTTATCACAGGGGTTCGGAAACACCATATATTTT
CASSLSQGFGNTIYF
>many|TRBV28|.|TRBJ1-1
TGTGCCAGCATGAGAGAACCCAACACTGAAGCTTTCTTT
CASMREPNTEAFF
>many|TRBV5-5|.|TRBJ2-2
TGTGCCAGCAGCTTAGGACCCAGTCCGAACACCGGGGAGCTGTTTTTT
CASSLGPSPNTGELFF
>few|TRBV5-1|.|TRBJ1-2
TGCGCCAGCAGCTCACAGGATTACTATGGCTACACCTTC
CASSSQDYYGYTF
>few|TRBV4-2|.|TRBJ1-3
TGTGCCAGCAGCCCAATGGCAGGCCGCTCTGGAAACACCATATATTTT
CASSPMAGRSGNTIYF
>few|TRBV5-5|TRBD1|TRBJ2-5
TGTGCCAGCAGCCAGGGACAGCTCCAAGAGACCCAGTACTTC
CASSQGQLQETQYF
>.|TRBV20-1|TRBD2|TRBJ2-2
TGCAGTGCTAACCCCGCTAGCGGAAGCACCGGGGAGCTGTTTTTT
CSANPASGSTGELFF
>.|TRBV5-8|.|TRBJ2-3
TGTGCCAGCAGCTTCGGACCATCTGGCACAGATACGCAGTATTTT
CASSFGPSGTDTQYF
>many|TRBV19|.|TRBJ1-1
TGTGCCAGTAGTATAACGGGACAGAACACTGAAGCTTTCTTT
CASSITGQNTEAFF
>.|TRBV28|TRBD1|TRBJ1-2
TGTGCCAGCACCAGACAGGGAAACTACACCTTC
CASTRQGNYTF
>few|TRBV20-1|TRBD1|TRBJ2-2
TGCAGTGCTAGAGATTTCAGGACAGGACAAACCGGGGAGCTGTTTTTT
CSARDFRTGQTGELFF
>few|TRBV7-9|TRBD1|TRBJ1-3
TGTGCCAGCAGACCTACGGGACAGCGGGCTGGAAACACCATATATTTT
CASRPTGQRAGNTIYF
>.|TRBV11-2|TRBD2|TRBJ2-5
TGTGCCAGCAGCTTAGATGGACAAGCGGGGGGGCTATCGGGAGAGACCCAGTACTTC
CASSLDGQAGGLSGETQYF
>.|TRBV20-1|.|TRBJ2-2
TGCAGTGCTAGAGATCAGGCGACAACCGGGGAGCTGTTTTTT
CSARDQATTGELFF
>.|TRBV19|.|TRBJ1-6
TGTGCCAGTGGCACCCTGCACTATTCACCCCTCCACTTT
CASGTLHYSPLHF
>few|TRBV4-1|TRBD1|TRBJ1-5
TGCGCCAGCAGCCAAGGGACAGGGGTGGCGGGCAATCAGCCCCAGCATTTT
CASSQGTGVAGNQPQHF
>few|TRBV6-1|.|TRBJ1-1
TGTGCCAGCAGATTTTCGTGGGGGTCGAACACTGAAGCTTTCTTT
CASRFSWGSNTEAFF
>few|TRBV2|.|TRBJ1-6
TGTGCCAGCCTCAGGGGTGATTCACCCCTCCACTTT
CASLRGDSPLHF
>.|TRBV4-1|.|TRBJ1-6
TGCGCCAGCAGCCAAGCATCGGGTAGCCAATATAATTCACCCCTCCACTTT
CASSQASGSQYNSPLHF
>many|TRBV2|.|TRBJ2-5
TGTGCCAGCAACACCGGGAGTGGGACCCAGTACTTC
CASNTGSGTQYF
>few|TRBV5-1|.|TRBJ2-2
TGCGCCAGCAGCTTGGAACGGAGGAGGGCCGGGGAGCTGTTTTTT
CASSLERRRAGELFF
>.|TRBV7-2|.|TRBJ1-3
TGTGCCAGCAGCCAGACGGGGGATACTGGAAACACCATATATTTT
CASSQTGDTGNTIYF
>.|TRBV10-3|TRBD2|TRBJ2-7
TGTGCCATCAGTGAAGGGACTAGCGGGAGCTCCTACGAGCAGTACTTC
CAISEGTSGSSYEQYF
>many|TRBV20-1|.|TRBJ1-2
TGCAGTGCTAGAGATTCCCGGGACTATGGCTACACCTTC
CSARDSRDYGYTF
>few|TRBV18|.|TRBJ2-7
TGTGCCAGCTCCCCGAAAGGGGGGCGTGGTGCCTACGAGCAGTACTTC
CASSPKGGRGAYEQYF
>.|TRBV29-1|TRBD1|TRBJ2-5
TGCAGCGGGCGACAGGGTTGGCGTTCGGAGACCCAGTACTTC
CSGRQGWRSETQYF
>.|TRBV6-1|TRBD2|TRBJ2-1
TGTGCCAGCAGCGGACTAGCGGGGGGCTATGAGCAGTTCTTC
CASSGLAGGYEQFF
>.|TRBV21-1|.|TRBJ2-7
TGTGCCAGCAGCCCCTTCGCCATTTCCTACGAGCAGTACTTC
CASSPFAISYEQYF
>few|TRBV28|.|TRBJ2-7
TGTGCCAGCAGTTTAAATATATACGAGCAGTACTTC
CASSLNIYEQYF
>.|TRBV12-3/TRBV12-4|.|TRBJ1-1
TGTGCCAGCAGCCTGGTCGAAGCTTTCTTT
CASSLVEAFF
>.|TRBV30|.|TRBJ2-7
TGTGCCTGGAGTAAGTTTCACGAGCAGTACTTC
CAWSKFHEQYF
>.|TRBV4-1|.|TRBJ1-1
TGCGCCAGCAGCCAAAAAGGAATCAGGGGAAGGAACACTGAAGCTTTCTTT
CASSQKGIRGRNTEAFF
>few|TRBV7-2|.|TRBJ1-4
TGTGCCAGCAGCTTGGTCGCTGCAACTAATGAAAAACTGTTTTTT
CASSLVAATNEKLFF
>many|TRBV18|.|TRBJ1-1
TGTGCCAGCTCACCCCTCTCCACCGCGACAGGGAACACTGAAGCTTTCTTT
CASSPLSTATGNTEAFF
>.|TRBV6-1|TRBD2|TRBJ2-1
TGTGCCAGCAGCAGCGGGGGGGCCGCGGGGAATGAGCAGTTCTTC
CASSSGGAAGNEQFF
>few|TRBV7-9|TRBD2|TRBJ2-7
TGTGCCAGCAGCTTAGGCAGCGGGGGCTACGAGCAGTACTTC
CASSLGSGGYEQYF
>.|TRBV7-2|.|TRBJ2-2
TGTGCCAGCACCCTCTTGCTGGGATCCGGGGAGCTGTTTTTT
CASTLLLGSGELFF
>.|TRBV30|.|TRBJ1-6
TGTGCCTGGAGGGACCTGACGGCGAATTCACCCCTCCACTTT
CAWRDLTANSPLHF
>.|TRBV6-2/TRBV6-3|.|TRBJ2-7
TGTGCCACCGCACGTGGGACTCCCTACGAGCAGTACTTC
CATARGTPYEQYF
>.|TRBV28|.|TRBJ1-2
TGTGCCAGCAGTTTTAAGGGGCGGAATGGCTACACCTTC
CASSFKGRNGYTF
>many|TRBV7-8|.|TRBJ2-7
TGTGCCAGCAGCTTAATGTCTTCCTACGAGCAGTACTTC
CASSLMSSYEQYF
>.|TRBV4-1|.|TRBJ2-5
TGCGCCAGCAGCCAAGGACAGGTCGAGCAGACCCAGTACTTC
CASSQGQVEQTQYF
>few|TRBV27|.|TRBJ2-1
TGTGCCAGCAGTTTATACGGGTATGAGCAGTTCTTC
CASSLYGYEQFF
>.|TRBV10-2|.|TRBJ2-3
TGCGCCAGCGCTGGACTGTCAGATACGCAGTATTTT
CASAGLSDTQYF
>few|TRBV12-5|.|TRBJ2-3
TGTGCTAGTGGTTTGGACACAGATACGCAGTATTTT
CASGLDTDTQYF